This paragraph covers one TCR beta chain sequence. The sample comes from a study of PD-1 blockade in classical Hodgkin lymphoma. Brentuximab vedotin exposure varied among the patients, all of whom had relapsed after autologous stem cell transplantation. Using immunoSEQ multiplex PCR, the repertoire was profiled, and TCRdb retains in-frame clones only, with some absent. The sample carries some 13,000 clones, more than 85% recorded once. Material: peripheral blood mononuclear cells (PBMCs), obtained at baseline. The clonotype was recovered from a human donor with classical Hodgkin lymphoma.

The CDR3 nucleotides read TGCGCCAGCAGCCCCAAGGACAGGGGGGAACTGTTTTTT. Protein: CASSPKDRGELFF. The rearrangement uses TRBV5-1 and TRBJ1-4, with 10 bases fitting TRBD1. CDR1 is SGHRS, CDR2 YFSETQ, per germline. This CDR3 region has 13 residues. V shed 4 bases and J 12 bases; nucleotides not matched to a gene: 6.